The clone carrying this TCR beta chain appeared a few times. The record originates from a study of T-cell memory formation after mild COVID-19. Using its own MiXCR run on the 5' RACE reads, TCRdb lists one record per CDR3 protein. The sample lists about 470,000 distinct CDR3 sequences, about 20% occurring once. This TCR was recovered from an adult woman who had mild COVID-19 (a few samples of this study predate the infection). Cell type and time point are not known. The sample consisted of PBMCs or a T cell subset sorted from them (not recorded which).

The DNA of the CDR3 is TGCAGTGCTACCGCCGGGACAGGGCTTACCTCTGGGGCCAACGTCCTGACTTTC. Translating gives CSATAGTGLTSGANVLTF. The chain carries TRBV20-1 and TRBJ2-6; the match to TRBD1 covers 9 bases. V trimming: 4 bases; J trimming: 0 bases; junction bases outside the gene matches: 10. The CDR3 sequence is 18 residues long. Germline assignment: CDR1 DFQATT and CDR2 SNEGSKA (reference sequence).